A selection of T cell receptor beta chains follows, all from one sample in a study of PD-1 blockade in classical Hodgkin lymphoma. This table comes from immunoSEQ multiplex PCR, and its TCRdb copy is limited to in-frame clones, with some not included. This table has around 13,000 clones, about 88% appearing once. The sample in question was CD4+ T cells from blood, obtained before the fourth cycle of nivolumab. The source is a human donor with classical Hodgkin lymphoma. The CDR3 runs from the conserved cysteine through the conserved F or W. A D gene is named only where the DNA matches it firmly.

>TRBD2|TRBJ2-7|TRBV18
CASSPGLAGEQYF
TGTGCCAGCTCACCGGGACTAGCAGGCGAGCAGTACTTC
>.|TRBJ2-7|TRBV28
CASRPTGISSYEQYF
TGTGCCAGCAGGCCGACAGGAATAAGCTCCTACGAGCAGTACTTC
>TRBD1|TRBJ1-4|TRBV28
CATRGQGAGKLFF
TGTGCCACCCGGGGGCAGGGGGCTGGAAAACTGTTTTTT
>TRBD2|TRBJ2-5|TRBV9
CASSVSQGLAGEETQYF
TGTGCCAGCAGCGTCTCCCAGGGGCTAGCGGGGGAAGAGACCCAGTACTTC
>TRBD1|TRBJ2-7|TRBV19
CASSSGTGTYEQYF
TGTGCCAGTAGTTCCGGGACAGGAACCTACGAGCAGTACTTC
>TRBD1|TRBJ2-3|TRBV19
CASSADRVRTDTQYF
TGTGCCAGTTCCGCCGACAGGGTCCGCACAGATACGCAGTATTTT
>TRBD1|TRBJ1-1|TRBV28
CASSENRDRENTEAFF
TGTGCCAGCAGTGAAAACCGGGACAGGGAGAACACTGAAGCTTTCTTT
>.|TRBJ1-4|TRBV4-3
CASSQDLGTNEKLFF
TGCGCCAGCAGCCAAGATTTGGGGACTAATGAAAAACTGTTTTTT
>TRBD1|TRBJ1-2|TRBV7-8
CASSLVLVQGPNYGYTF
TGTGCCAGCAGCTTAGTCTTGGTACAGGGGCCTAACTATGGCTACACCTTC
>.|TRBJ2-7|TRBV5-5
CASSSGIRRPYEQYF
TGTGCCAGCAGCTCTGGGATTCGTAGGCCCTACGAGCAGTACTTC
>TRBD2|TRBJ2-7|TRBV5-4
CASSFPSGRANEQYF
TGTGCCAGCAGCTTCCCTAGCGGGAGGGCAAACGAGCAGTACTTC
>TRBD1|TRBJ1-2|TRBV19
CASLGQGGSYGYTF
TGTGCCAGCCTGGGACAGGGCGGTAGCTATGGCTACACCTTC
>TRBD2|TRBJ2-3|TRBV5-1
CASSWARGSGTSGRTQYF
TGCGCCAGCAGCTGGGCGAGAGGGAGTGGGACTAGCGGGAGAACGCAGTATTTT
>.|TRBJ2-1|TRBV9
CASSVAGASVYEQFF
TGTGCCAGCAGCGTAGCGGGAGCCTCGGTGTATGAGCAGTTCTTC
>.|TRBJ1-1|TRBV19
CASSKAGVGNTEAFF
TGTGCCAGTAGTAAAGCTGGGGTAGGGAACACTGAAGCTTTCTTT
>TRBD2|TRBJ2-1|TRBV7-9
CASSFAGGFYNEQFF
TGTGCCAGCAGCTTTGCGGGAGGGTTCTACAATGAGCAGTTCTTC
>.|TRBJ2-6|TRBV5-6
CASSLIVEVLRSGANVLTF
TGTGCCAGCAGCTTGATTGTTGAGGTCCTACGCTCTGGGGCCAACGTCCTGACTTTC
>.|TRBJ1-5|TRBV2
CASSLQGGTHQPQHF
TGTGCCAGCAGCTTACAGGGAGGGACCCATCAGCCCCAGCATTTT
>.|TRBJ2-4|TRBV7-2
CASSPTRRGAVPQYF
TGTGCCAGCAGCCCCACCCGACGGGGGGCCGTCCCCCAGTACTTC
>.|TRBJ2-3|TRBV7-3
CASSLQGNGADTQYF
TGTGCCAGCAGCTTACAGGGTAACGGCGCAGATACGCAGTATTTT
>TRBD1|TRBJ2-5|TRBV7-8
CASSSLGTGALSGTQYF
TGTGCCAGCAGCTCTTTGGGTACAGGGGCCCTATCTGGGACCCAGTACTTC
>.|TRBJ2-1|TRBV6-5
CASSYSVGAYNEQFF
TGTGCCAGCAGTTACTCGGTGGGAGCCTACAATGAGCAGTTCTTC
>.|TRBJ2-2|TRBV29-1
CSAGGAGELFF
TGCAGCGCAGGGGGGGCCGGGGAGCTGTTTTTT
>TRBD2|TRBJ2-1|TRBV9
CASSVSLHGTSGTHEQFF
TGTGCCAGCAGCGTGTCCTTACACGGGACTAGCGGGACCCATGAGCAGTTCTTC
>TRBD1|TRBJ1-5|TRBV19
CASSTLGQRLGPQHF
TGTGCCAGTAGTACCTTGGGACAGCGCTTGGGGCCCCAGCATTTT
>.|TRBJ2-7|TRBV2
CASSENFLPPWDF
TGTGCCAGCAGTGAAAATTTTTTACCCCCATGGGACTTC
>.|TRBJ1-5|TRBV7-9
CASSLAGGNQPQHF
TGTGCCAGCAGCTTAGCGGGGGGGAATCAGCCCCAGCATTTT
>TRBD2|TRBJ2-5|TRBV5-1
CASSLGLAGKETQYF
TGCGCCAGCAGCTTGGGACTAGCGGGGAAAGAGACCCAGTACTTC
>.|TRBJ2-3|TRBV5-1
CASSLEPGAGGADTQYF
TGCGCCAGCAGCTTGGAACCAGGCGCAGGTGGGGCAGATACGCAGTATTTT
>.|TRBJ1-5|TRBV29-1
CSVVTGTSNQPQHF
TGCAGCGTTGTTACAGGGACCAGCAATCAGCCCCAGCATTTT
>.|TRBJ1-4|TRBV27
CASSLTQSQEKLFF
TGTGCCAGCAGTTTAACCCAGAGTCAGGAAAAACTGTTTTTT
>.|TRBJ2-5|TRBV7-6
CASSPWGGGVKETQYF
TGTGCCAGCAGCCCCTGGGGCGGTGGCGTAAAAGAGACCCAGTACTTC